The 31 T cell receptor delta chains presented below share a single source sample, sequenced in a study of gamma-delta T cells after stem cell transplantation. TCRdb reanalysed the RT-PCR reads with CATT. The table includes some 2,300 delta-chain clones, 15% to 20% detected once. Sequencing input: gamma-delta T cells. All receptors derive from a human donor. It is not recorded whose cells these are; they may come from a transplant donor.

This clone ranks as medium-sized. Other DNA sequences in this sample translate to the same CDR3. The chain's CDR3 is CACDTLGDKNRDTRQMFF. The CDR3 bases are TGTGCCTGTGACACCCTCGGGGATAAAAACCGGGACACCCGACAGATGTTTTTC. The chain links TRDV2 to TRDJ3; 7 bases are a match to TRDD3. The V gene's germline CDR1 is GEAIGNYY and CDR2 EKD. V shed 0 bases, J shed 5 bases, and the junction held 9 bases outside the gene matches. The CDR3 totals 18 residues.

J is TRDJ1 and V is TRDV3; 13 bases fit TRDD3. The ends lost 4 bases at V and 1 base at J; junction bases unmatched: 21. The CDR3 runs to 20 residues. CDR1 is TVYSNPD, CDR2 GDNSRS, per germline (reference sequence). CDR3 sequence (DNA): TGTGCCTCAGAGGTCCCCCGTACTGGGGGATACGCCTATGTCACCGATAAACTCATCTTT. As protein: CASEVPRTGGYAYVTDKLIF. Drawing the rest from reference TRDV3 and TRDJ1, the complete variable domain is CDKVTQSSPDQTVASGSEVVLLCTYDTVYSNPDLFWYRIRPDYSFQFVFYGDNSRSEGADFTQGRFSVKHILTQKAFHLVISPVRTEDSATYYCASEVPRTGGYAYVTDKLIFGKGTRVTVEP.

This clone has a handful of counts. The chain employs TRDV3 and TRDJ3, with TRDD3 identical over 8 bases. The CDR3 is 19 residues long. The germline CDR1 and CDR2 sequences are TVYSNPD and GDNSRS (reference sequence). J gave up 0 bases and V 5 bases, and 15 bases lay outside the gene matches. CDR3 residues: CAQGGPYWGLSWDTRQMFF. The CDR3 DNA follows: TGTGCCCAAGGAGGGCCGTACTGGGGGCTCTCCTGGGACACCCGACAGATGTTTTTC.

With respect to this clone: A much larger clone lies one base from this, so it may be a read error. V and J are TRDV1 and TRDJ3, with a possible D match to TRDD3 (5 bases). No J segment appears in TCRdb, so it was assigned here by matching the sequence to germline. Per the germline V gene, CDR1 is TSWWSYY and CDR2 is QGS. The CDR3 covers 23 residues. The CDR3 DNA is TGTGCTCTTGGGGAACTAAATCCCATCCTGTCGGGGGGCCCCACCTGGGACGCCCGACAGATGTTTTTC. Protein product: CALGELNPILSGGPTWDARQMFF.

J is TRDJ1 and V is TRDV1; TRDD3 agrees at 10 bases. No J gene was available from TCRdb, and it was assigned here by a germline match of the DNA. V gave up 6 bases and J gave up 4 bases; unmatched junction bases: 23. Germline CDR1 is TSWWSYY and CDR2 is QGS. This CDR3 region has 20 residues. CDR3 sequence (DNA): TGTGCTCTTGGTATGGCAGGAAACGCAAAGGTACTGGGGGATGGCGATAAACTCATCTTT. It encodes CALGMAGNAKVLGDGDKLIF.

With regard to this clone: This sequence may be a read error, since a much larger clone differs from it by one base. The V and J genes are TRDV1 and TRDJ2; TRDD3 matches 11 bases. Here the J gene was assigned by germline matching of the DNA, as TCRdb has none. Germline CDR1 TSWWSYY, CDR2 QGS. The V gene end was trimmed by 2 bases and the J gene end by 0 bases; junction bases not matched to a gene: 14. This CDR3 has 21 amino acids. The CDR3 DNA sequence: TGTGCTCTTGGGGAAGCGTCCTACTGGGGGATATCGACGCCTTTGACAGCACAACTCTTCTTT. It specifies CALGEASYWGISTPLTAQLFF.

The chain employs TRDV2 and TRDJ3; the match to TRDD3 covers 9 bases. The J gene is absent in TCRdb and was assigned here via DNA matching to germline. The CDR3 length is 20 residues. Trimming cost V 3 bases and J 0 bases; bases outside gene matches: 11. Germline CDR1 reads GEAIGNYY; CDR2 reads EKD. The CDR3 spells CACDESYWGTSSWDTRQMFF. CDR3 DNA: TGTGCCTGTGACGAGTCCTACTGGGGGACAAGCTCCTGGGACACCCGACAGATGTTTTTC.

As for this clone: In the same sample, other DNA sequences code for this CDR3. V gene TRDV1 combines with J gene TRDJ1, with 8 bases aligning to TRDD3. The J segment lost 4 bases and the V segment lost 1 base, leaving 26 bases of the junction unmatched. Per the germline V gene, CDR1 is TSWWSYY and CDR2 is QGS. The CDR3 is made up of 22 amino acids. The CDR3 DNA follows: TGTGCTCTTGGGGAACGAATATTCCCGAGTCGTGGTACTGGGGGGTACATCGATAAACTCATCTTT. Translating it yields CALGERIFPSRGTGGYIDKLIF.

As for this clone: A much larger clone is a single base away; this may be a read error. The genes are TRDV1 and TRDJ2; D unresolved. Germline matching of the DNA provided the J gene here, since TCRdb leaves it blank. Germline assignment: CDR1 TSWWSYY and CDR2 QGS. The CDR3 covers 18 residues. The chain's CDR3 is CALGESSFSSALTAKLFF. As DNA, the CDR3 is TGTGCTCTTGGGGAATCCAGCTTTTCCAGTGCTTTGACAGCAAAACTCTTCTTT.

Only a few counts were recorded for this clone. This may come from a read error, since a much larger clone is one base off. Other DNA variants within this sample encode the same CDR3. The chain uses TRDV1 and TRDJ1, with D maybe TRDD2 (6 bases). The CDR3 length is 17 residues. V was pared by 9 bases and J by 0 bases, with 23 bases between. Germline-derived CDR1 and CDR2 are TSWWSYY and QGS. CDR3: CALRESYFIPNTDKLIF. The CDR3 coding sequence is TGTGCTCTCAGGGAATCCTACTTCATACCGAACACCGATAAACTCATCTTT.

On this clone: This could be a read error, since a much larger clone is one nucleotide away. The CDR3 nucleotides read TGTGCCTGTGACACCGGATTTTGGGGATCCTTCTTGGACACCCGACAGATGTTTTTC. Amino acids: CACDTGFWGSFLDTRQMFF. The J gene was reported as TRDJ3; the V gene went uncalled; the D call TRDD3 from the table was never checked on the DNA. CDR3 length: 19 residues.

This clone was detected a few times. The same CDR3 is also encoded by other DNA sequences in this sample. Here the CDR3 DNA reads TGTGCTCTTGGGGAACTAAGCTTCCGACTAACCGGGTACGGGGGATACGCAACCGATAAACTCATCTTT. Its protein product is CALGELSFRLTGYGGYATDKLIF. J is TRDJ1 and V is TRDV1; 10 nucleotides line up with TRDD3. Trimming removed 0 bases from V and 2 bases from J; junction bases left unmatched: 24. Germline-derived CDR1 and CDR2 are TSWWSYY and QGS. The CDR3 contains 23 residues.

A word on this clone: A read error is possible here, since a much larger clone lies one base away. The CDR3 here is CACDTGGDKLIF. The CDR3 DNA is TGTGCCTGTGACACTGGGGGAGATAAACTCATCTTT. This chain connects TRDV2 to TRDJ1; 7 bases are shared with TRDD3. The J gene, not given by TCRdb, was assigned here from a germline match of the nucleotide sequence. The CDR3 runs 12 residues. Losses at the gene ends were 1 base for V and 5 bases for J; bases not matched to a gene: 0. Germline CDR1 is GEAIGNYY and CDR2 is EKD.

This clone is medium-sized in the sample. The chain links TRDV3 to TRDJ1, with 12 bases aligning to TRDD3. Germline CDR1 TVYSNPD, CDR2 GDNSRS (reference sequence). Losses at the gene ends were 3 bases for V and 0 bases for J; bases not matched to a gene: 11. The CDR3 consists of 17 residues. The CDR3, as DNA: TGTGCCTTGCAACCATCTACTGGGGGATACAACACCGATAAACTCATCTTT. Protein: CALQPSTGGYNTDKLIF. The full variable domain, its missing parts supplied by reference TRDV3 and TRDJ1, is CDKVTQSSPDQTVASGSEVVLLCTYDTVYSNPDLFWYRIRPDYSFQFVFYGDNSRSEGADFTQGRFSVKHILTQKAFHLVISPVRTEDSATYYCALQPSTGGYNTDKLIFGKGTRVTVEP.

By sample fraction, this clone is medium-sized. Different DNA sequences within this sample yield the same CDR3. CDR3 amino acids: CAACHWGPRSSWDTRQMFF. In nucleotides, the CDR3 is TGTGCAGCTTGCCACTGGGGGCCCCGGAGCTCCTGGGACACCCGACAGATGTTTTTC. The chain carries TRAV29/DV5 and TRDJ3; 8 bases align to TRDD3. The CDR3 is made up of 19 amino acids. V shed 5 bases and J 0 bases; nucleotides not matched to a gene: 13. Per germline, CDR1 NSMFDY and CDR2 ISSIKDK.

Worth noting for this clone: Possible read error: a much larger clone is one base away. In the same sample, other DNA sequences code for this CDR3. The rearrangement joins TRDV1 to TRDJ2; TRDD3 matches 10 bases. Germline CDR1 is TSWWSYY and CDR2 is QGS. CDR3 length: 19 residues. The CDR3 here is CALGERVKVGDTLTAQLFF. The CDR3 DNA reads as TGTGCTCTTGGGGAACGGGTGAAGGTGGGGGATACTCTGACAGCGCAACTCTTCTTT.

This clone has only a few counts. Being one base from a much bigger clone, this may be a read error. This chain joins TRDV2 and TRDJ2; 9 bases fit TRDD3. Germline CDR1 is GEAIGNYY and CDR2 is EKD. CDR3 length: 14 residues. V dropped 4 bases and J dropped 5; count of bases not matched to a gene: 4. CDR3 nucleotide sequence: TGTGCCTGTGAGTCCCTGGGGGATACAGCACAACTCTTCTTT. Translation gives CACESLGDTAQLFF.

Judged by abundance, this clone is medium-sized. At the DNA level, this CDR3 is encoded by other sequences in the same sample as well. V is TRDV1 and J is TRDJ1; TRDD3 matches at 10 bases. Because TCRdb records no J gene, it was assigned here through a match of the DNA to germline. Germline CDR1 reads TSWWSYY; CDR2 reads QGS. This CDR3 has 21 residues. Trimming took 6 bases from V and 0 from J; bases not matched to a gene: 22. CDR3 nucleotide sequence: TGTGCTCTTGGCGGGGGTGGCGCGGGCTACTGGGGGATTCACTACACCGATAAACTCATCTTT. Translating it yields CALGGGGAGYWGIHYTDKLIF.

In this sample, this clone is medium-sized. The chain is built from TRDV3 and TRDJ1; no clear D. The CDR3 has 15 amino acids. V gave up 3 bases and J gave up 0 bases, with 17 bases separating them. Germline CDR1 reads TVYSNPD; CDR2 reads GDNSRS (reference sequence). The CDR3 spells CAFPHNQRYTDKLIF. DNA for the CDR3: TGTGCCTTCCCTCATAATCAACGATACACCGATAAACTCATCTTT.

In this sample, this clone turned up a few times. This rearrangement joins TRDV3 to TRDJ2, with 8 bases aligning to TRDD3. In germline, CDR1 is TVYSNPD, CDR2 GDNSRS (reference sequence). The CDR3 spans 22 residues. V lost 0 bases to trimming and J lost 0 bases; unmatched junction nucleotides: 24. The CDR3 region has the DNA TGTGCCTTTAGAGGGACTCTACTGGGGGTACGATATCACGACGCTTTGACAGCACAACTCTTCTTT. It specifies CAFRGTLLGVRYHDALTAQLFF. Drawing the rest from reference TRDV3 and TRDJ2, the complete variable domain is CDKVTQSSPDQTVASGSEVVLLCTYDTVYSNPDLFWYRIRPDYSFQFVFYGDNSRSEGADFTQGRFSVKHILTQKAFHLVISPVRTEDSATYYCAFRGTLLGVRYHDALTAQLFFGKGTQLIVEP.

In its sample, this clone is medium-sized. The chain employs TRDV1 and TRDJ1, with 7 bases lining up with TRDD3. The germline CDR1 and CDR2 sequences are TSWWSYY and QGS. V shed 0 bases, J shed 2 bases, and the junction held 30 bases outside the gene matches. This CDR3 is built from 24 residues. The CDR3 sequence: CALGELKPYSTPRYWGRGTDKLIF. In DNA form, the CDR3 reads TGTGCTCTTGGGGAACTAAAACCCTACAGTACACCTAGGTACTGGGGTCGGGGTACCGATAAACTCATCTTT.

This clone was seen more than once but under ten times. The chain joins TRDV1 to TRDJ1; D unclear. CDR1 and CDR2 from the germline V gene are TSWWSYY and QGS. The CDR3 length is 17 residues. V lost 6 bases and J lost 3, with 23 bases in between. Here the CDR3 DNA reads TGTGCTCTTGGCAATTTCTACGTTATACTGCTTTCCGATAAACTCATCTTT. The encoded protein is CALGNFYVILLSDKLIF.

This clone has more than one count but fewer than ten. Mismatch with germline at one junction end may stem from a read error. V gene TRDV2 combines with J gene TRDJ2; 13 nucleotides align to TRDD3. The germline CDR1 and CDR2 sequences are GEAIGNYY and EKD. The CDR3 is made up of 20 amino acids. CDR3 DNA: TGTGCCTGTGACACCGTACTGGGGGATACGCTTTCCTCTTTTGCAGCCCAACTCTTCTTT. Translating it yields CACDTVLGDTLSSFAAQLFF.

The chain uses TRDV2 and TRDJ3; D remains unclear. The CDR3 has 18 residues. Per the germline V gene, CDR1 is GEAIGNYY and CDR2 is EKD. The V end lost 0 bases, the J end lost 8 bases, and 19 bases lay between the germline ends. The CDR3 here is CACDTWVIHSLYTRQMFF. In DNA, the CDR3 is TGTGCCTGTGACACCTGGGTGATTCACTCCTTGTACACCCGACAGATGTTTTTC.

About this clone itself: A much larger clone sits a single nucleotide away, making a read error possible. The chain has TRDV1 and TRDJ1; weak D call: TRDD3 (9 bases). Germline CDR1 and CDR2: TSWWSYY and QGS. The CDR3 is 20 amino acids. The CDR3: CALEEKASYFYWGKTDKLIF. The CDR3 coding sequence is TGTGCTCTTGAGGAAAAGGCTTCCTACTTCTACTGGGGGAAAACCGATAAACTCATCTTT.

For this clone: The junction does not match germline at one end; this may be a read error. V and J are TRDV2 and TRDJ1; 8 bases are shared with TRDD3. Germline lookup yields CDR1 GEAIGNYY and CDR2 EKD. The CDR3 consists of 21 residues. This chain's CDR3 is CACDTVPYNTGGSPYTGKLIF. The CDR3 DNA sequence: TGTGCCTGTGACACCGTACCCTACAATACTGGGGGGTCGCCGTACACCGGTAAACTCATCTTT.

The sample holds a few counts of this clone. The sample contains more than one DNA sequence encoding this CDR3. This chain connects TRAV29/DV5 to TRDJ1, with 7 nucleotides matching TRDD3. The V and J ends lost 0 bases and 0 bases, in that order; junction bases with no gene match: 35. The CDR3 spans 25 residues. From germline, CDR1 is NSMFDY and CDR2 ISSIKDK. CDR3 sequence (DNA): TGTGCAGCAAGCGCAGGAGGGGATAGGGGAAAGCCCCGTCGTCTCTCTGTCGGGTACACCGATAAACTCATCTTT. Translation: CAASAGGDRGKPRRLSVGYTDKLIF. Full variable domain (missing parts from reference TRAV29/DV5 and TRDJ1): DQQVKQNSPSLSVQEGRISILNCDYTNSMFDYFLWYKKYPAEGPTFLISISSIKDKNEDGRFTVFLNKSAKHLSLHIVPSQPGDSAVYFCAASAGGDRGKPRRLSVGYTDKLIFGKGTRVTVEP.

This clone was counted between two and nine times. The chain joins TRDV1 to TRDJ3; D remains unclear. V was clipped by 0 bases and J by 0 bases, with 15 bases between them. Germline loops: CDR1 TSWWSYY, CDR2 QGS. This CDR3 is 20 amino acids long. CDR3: CALGELVGHPSSWDTRQMFF. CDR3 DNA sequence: TGTGCTCTTGGGGAACTGGTTGGCCATCCGTCCTCCTGGGACACCCGACAGATGTTTTTC.

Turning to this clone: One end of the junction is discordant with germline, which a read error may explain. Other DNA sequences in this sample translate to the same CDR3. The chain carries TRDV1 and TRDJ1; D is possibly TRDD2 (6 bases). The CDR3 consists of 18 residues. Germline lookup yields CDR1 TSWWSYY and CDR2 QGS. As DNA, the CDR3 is TGTGCTCTTGGGGTACCGCTTCCTTACAGCCCCTACACCGATAAGCTCATCTTT. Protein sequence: CALGVPLPYSPYTDKLIF.

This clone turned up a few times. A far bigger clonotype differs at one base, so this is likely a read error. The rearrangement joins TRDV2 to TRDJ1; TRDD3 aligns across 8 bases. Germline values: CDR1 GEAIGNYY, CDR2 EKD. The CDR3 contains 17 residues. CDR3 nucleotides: TGTGCCGGTGACACCTTAAGAGGGGATACTAAGACCGATAAACTCATCTTT. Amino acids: CAGDTLRGDTKTDKLIF.

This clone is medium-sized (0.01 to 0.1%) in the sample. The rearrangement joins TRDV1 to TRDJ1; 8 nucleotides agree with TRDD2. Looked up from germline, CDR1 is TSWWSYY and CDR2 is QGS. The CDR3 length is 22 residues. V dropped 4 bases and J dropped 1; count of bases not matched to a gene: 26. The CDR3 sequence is CALGGFNFLLKGGPFATDKLIF. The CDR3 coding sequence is TGTGCTCTTGGGGGTTTCAACTTCCTACTTAAAGGGGGACCCTTCGCCACCGATAAACTCATCTTT.